Included here is one T cell receptor (beta chain) sequence, with context. Its antigen remains undetermined. No quality values exist for individual bases; no much larger clone is one base distant. These data come from a study of OX40 agonist ivuxolimab in advanced cancers. As for the study more broadly: Ivuxolimab was an agonistic, fully human IgG2 monoclonal antibody directed against OX40 (CD134), a costimulatory receptor. Intravenous ivuxolimab was administered to patients every 2 weeks at six dose levels: 0.01, 0.1, 0.3, 1.5, 3 and 10 mg/kg. Of the roughly 54 patients in dose escalation, around 20 had hepatocellular carcinoma, some 15 had melanoma, 9 had renal cell carcinoma and 9 had head and neck cancer. A male proportion of 75% to 85% and a mean age of about 60 years, ranging from about 23 to 90, were recorded for the dose-escalation cohort. Prior anti-PD-1, anti-PD-L1 or anti-CTLA-4 therapy was permitted, and 40% of dose-escalation patients had received checkpoint inhibitors. Partial responses occurred in three dose-escalation patients, of whom one had hepatocellular carcinoma and two had cutaneous melanoma. Peripheral TCRbeta sequencing aimed to test whether ivuxolimab altered TCR sequence diversity and caused clonal T-cell expansion. The monotherapy dose-escalation portion (N ≈ 55 patients) of the phase I ivuxolimab trial is reported in the paper. Study-wide conclusions, independent of this receptor: The antigen specificity of the clonally expanded peripheral T cells was not determined. Low levels of normalized T-cell clonal expansion were also shown by some nonresponding patients. In the 0.1-3.0 mg/kg groups, partial responders had among the lowest normalized peripheral clonal expansion, particularly in CD8+ T cells. After ivuxolimab, expanded clones were on average more numerous among CD8+ T cells than among CD4+ T cells. At doses of 0.1 to 3.0 mg/kg, clonal expansion of both CD4+ and CD8+ T cells in blood was seen between baseline and week 6.

For sequencing of the TCRbeta CDR3 region, genomic DNA was extracted from the sorted cells. TCRbeta CDR3 regions were sequenced using the immunoSEQ Assay. The clones in this table, taken by TCRdb from immuneACCESS, are in-frame only. Not every clone is retained; where verified, under half of the shortfall comes from an unresolved V gene, and the cause of the rest is unknown. This sample comprises 55,000 to 65,000 clones, roughly 90% of them detected only once. The ten largest make up 18% of the sample. The trial excluded patients who had a history of autoimmune disease or were on systemic immunosuppression. Peripheral blood for TCR sequencing was collected from all dose cohorts at baseline, on cycle 4 day 1, and on cycle 7 day 1. Samples came from an open-label, multicenter, first-in-human phase I dose-escalation trial of ivuxolimab. Adults with locally advanced or metastatic melanoma, renal cell, hepatocellular, or head and neck squamous cell carcinoma were enrolled in the trial. Before TCR sequencing, CD4+ T cells and CD8+ T cells from peripheral blood were sorted into separate populations.

The germline V gene sets CDR1 to SGHDT and CDR2 to YYEEEE. Spanning cysteine to phenylalanine, the CDR3 consists of 15 amino acids. Just the 45-base CDR3 DNA is kept, in frame starting at base 1. For this chain, trimming is 3 bases at the V end and 3 bases at the J end, and the number of junction bases without a gene match is 9. The specimen comprised CD4+ or CD8+ T cells sorted from blood, sampled in a trial of the OX40 agonist ivuxolimab. The origin of this receptor is an adult with an advanced solid tumor such as melanoma, head and neck, liver or kidney cancer. Recombination connected TRBV5-6 to TRBJ2-7; 7 junctional bases match TRBD1. For the CDR3, the sequence is CASSSSGTAFYEQYF. The nucleotide sequence is TGTGCCAGCAGCTCTTCCGGGACAGCGTTCTACGAGCAGTACTTC.